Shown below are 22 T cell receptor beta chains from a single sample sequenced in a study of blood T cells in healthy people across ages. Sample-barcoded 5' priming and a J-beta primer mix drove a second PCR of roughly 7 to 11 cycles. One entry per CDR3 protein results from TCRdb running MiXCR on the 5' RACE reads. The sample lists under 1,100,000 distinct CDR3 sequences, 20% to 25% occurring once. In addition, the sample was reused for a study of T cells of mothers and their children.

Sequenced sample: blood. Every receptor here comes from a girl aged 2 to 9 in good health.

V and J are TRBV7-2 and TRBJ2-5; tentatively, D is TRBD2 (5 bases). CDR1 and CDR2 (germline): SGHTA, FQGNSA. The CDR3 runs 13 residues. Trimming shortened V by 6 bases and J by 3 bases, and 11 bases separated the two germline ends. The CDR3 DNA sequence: TGTGCCAGCAGGGAGGCGGCCGAAGAGACCCAGTACTTC. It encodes CASREAAEETQYF.

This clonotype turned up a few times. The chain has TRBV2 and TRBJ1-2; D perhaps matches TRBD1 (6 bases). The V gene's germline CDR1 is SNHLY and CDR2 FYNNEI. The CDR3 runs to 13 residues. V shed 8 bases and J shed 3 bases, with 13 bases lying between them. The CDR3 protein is CASLYRAHYGYTF. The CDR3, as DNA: TGTGCCAGCTTATACAGGGCCCACTATGGCTACACCTTC.

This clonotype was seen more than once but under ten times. The CDR3 spells CSARGGAGANVLTF. The CDR3 DNA reads as TGCAGTGCTAGGGGGGGTGCTGGGGCCAACGTCCTGACTTTC. The genes are TRBV20-1 and TRBJ2-6; perhaps TRBD2 as D (6 bases). V was clipped by 3 bases and J by 2 bases, with 8 bases between them. Per germline, CDR1 DFQATT and CDR2 SNEGSKA (reference sequence). The length of the CDR3 is 14 residues.

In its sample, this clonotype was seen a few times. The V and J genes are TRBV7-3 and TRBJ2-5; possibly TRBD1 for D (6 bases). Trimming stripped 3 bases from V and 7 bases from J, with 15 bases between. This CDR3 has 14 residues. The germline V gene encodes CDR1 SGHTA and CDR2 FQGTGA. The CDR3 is CASSLMGQQGTQYF. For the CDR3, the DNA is TGTGCCAGCAGCTTGATGGGGCAACAGGGGACCCAGTACTTC. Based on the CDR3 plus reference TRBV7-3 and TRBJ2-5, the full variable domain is GAGVSQTPSNKVTEKGKYVELRCDPISGHTALYWYRQSLGQGPEFLIYFQGTGAADDSGLPNDRFFAVRPEGSVSTLKIQRTERGDSAVYLCASSLMGQQGTQYFGPGTRLLVL.

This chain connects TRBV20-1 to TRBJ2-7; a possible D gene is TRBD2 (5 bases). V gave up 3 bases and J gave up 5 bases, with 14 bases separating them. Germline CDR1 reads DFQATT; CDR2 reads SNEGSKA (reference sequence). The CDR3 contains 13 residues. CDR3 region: CSASLGFGNEQYF. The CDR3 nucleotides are TGCAGTGCTAGCTTGGGCTTCGGGAACGAGCAGTACTTC.

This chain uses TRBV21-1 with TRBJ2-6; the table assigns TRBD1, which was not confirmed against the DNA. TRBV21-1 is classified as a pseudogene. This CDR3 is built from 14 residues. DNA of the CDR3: TGTGCCAGCAGACAGGGGGGTCGGGCCAACGTCCTAACTTTC. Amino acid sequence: CASRQGGRANVLTF.

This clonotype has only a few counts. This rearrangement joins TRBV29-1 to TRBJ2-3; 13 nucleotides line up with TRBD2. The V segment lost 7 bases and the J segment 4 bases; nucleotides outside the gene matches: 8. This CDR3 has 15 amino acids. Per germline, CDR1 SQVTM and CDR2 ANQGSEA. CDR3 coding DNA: TGCAGCGCCGAGGGACTAGCGGGGATCGCAGATACGCAGTATTTT. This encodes CSAEGLAGIADTQYF.

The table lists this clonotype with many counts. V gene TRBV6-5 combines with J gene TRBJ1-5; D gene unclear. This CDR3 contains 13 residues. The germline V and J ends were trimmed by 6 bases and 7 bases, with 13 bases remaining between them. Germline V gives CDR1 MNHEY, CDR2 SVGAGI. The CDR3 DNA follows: TGTGCCAGCAGCCCACCCTATGGGCAGCCCCAGCATTTT. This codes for CASSPPYGQPQHF.

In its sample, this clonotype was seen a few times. The CDR3 bases are TGTGCCAGCAGTGATCCTCGACAGGGGCAACTTCTCTCCCATGGCTACACCTTC. This gives the protein CASSDPRQGQLLSHGYTF. The chain joins TRBV6-2 or TRBV6-3 to TRBJ1-2; 8 nucleotides align to TRBD1. V was pared by 5 bases and J by 6 bases, with 20 bases of the junction left unmatched. CDR1 and CDR2 (germline): MNHEY, SVGEGT. This CDR3 region has 18 residues.

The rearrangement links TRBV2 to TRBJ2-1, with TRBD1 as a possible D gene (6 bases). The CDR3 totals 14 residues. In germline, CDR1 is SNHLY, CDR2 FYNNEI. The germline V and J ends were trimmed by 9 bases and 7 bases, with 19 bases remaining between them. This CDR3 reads CASLGTSSSNEQFF. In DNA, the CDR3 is TGTGCCAGTCTGGGGACATCCTCTTCTAATGAGCAGTTCTTC.

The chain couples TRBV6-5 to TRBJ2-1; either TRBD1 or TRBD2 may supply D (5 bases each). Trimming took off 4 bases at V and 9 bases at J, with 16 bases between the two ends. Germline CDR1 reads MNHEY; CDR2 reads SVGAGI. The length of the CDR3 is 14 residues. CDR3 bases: TGTGCCAGCAGTTGGGGGTTAGGTACTGGTGAGCAGTTCTTC. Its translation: CASSWGLGTGEQFF.

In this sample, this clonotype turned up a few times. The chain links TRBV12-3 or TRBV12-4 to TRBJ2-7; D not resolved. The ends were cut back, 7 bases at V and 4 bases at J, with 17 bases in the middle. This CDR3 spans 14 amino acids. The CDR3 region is CASTAGPMPYEQYF. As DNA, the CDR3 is TGTGCCAGCACCGCAGGTCCTATGCCTTACGAGCAGTACTTC.

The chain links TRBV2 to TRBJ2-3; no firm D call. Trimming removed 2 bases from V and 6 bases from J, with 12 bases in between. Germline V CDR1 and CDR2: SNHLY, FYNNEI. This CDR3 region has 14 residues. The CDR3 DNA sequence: TGTGCCAGCAGTGAATCTACTATACGCGATACGCAGTATTTT. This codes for CASSESTIRDTQYF.

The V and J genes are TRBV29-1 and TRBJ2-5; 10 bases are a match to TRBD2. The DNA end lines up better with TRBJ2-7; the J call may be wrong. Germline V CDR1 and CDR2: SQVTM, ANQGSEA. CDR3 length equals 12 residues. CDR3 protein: CSVRTSGYEQYF. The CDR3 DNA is TGCAGCGTCCGGACTAGCGGCTACGAGCAGTACTTC.

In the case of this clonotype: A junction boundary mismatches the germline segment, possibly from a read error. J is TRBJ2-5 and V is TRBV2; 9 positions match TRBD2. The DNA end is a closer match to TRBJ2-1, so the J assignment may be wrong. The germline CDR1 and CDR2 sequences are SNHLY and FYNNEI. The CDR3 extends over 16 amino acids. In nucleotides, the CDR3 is TGTGCCGGCAGTCCGACTAGCGGAGGCCTACAAGATGAGCAGTTCTTC. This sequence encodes CAGSPTSGGLQDEQFF.

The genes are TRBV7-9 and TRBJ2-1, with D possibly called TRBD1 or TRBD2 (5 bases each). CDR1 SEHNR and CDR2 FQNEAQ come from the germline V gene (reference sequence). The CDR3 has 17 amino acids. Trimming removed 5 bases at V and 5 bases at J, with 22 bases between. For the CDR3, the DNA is TGTGCCAGCAGCCCCAGAGGGGTAGGCCAAGGGCACAATGAGCAGTTCTTC. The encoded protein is CASSPRGVGQGHNEQFF.

The CDR3: CASSQESYSGNTIYF. CDR3 DNA: TGCGCCAGCAGCCAAGAGTCGTACTCTGGAAACACCATATATTTT. The chain has TRBV4-1 and TRBJ1-3, with D unclear. From germline, CDR1 is MGHRA and CDR2 YSYEKL. Trimming shortened V by 0 bases and J by 0 bases, and 6 bases separated the two germline ends. This CDR3 region has 15 residues.

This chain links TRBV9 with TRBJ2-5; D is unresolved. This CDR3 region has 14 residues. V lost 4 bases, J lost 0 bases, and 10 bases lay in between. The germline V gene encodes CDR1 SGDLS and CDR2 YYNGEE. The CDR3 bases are TGTGCCAGCAGCTCCAACATGGACCAAGAGACCCAGTACTTC. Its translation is CASSSNMDQETQYF.

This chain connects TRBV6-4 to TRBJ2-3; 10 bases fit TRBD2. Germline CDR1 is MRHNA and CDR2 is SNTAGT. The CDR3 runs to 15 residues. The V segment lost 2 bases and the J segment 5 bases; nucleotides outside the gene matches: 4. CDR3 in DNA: TGTGCCAGCAGTGACCAAGCGGGGGGGCAAGATACGCAGTATTTT. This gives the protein CASSDQAGGQDTQYF.

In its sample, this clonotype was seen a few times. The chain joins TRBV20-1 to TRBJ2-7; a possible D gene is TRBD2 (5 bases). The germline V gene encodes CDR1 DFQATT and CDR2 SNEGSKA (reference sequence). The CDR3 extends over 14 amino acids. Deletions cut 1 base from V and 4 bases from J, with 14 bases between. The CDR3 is CSARVRERRYEQYF. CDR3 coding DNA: TGCAGTGCTAGAGTCCGGGAACGGCGATACGAGCAGTACTTC.

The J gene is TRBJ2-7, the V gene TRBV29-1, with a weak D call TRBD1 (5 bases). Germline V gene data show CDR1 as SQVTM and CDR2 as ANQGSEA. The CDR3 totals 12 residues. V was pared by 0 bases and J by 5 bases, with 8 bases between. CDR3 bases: TGCAGCGTTGAAGAAGTCAGGGACGAGCAGTACTTC. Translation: CSVEEVRDEQYF.

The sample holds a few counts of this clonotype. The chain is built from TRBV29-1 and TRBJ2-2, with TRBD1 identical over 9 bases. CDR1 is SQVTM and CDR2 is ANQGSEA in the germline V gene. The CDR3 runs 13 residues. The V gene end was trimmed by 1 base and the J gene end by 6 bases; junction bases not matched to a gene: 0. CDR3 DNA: TGCAGCGTTGAAGGACAGGGGGCCGGGGAGCTGTTTTTT. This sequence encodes CSVEGQGAGELFF.